The table lists the clone carrying this T cell receptor (beta chain) with a few counts. Tregs were sorted as CD4+CD25+CD127-/low cells. TCRdb itself ran the 5' RACE reads through MiXCR, one entry per CDR3 protein. The sample comprises approximately 57,000 distinct CDR3 sequences, around 20% of which are singletons, and 3.2% rests with the top ten. Specimen: tumor-infiltrating Tregs sorted from the breast tumor. This TCR derives from a female donor with breast cancer.

CDR3 protein: CSAVGTNNEQFF. CDR3 in DNA: TGCAGTGCCGTGGGCACCAACAATGAGCAGTTCTTC. This rearrangement joins TRBV20-1 to TRBJ2-1; D not certain. The CDR3 sequence is 12 residues long. Germline CDR1 is DFQATT and CDR2 is SNEGSKA (reference sequence). Trimming removed 6 bases from V and 5 bases from J, with 11 bases in between.